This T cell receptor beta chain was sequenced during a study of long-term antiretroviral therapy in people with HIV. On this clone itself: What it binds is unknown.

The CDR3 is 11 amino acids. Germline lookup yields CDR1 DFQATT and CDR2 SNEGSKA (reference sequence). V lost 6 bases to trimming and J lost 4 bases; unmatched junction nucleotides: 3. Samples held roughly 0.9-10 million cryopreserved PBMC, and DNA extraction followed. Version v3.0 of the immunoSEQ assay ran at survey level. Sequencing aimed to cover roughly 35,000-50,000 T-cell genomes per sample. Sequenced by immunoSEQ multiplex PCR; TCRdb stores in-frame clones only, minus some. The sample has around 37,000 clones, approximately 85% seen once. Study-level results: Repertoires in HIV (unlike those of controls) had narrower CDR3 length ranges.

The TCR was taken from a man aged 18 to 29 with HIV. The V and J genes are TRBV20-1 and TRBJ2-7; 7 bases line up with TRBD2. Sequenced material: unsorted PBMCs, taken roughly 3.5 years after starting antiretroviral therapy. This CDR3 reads CSASGTYEQYF. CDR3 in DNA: TGCAGTGCCAGCGGGACTTACGAGCAGTACTTC.